One and the same sample provided the 19 T cell receptor beta chains below, sequenced in a study of CD8+ T cells in alopecia areata. The authors extracted RNA and reverse transcribed it into cDNA as the sequencing template. This table comes from immunoSEQ multiplex PCR, and its TCRdb copy is limited to in-frame clones, with some not included. The sample has approximately 98,000 clones; approximately 59% are singletons. The sequencing input was CD8+ T cells sorted from blood. The receptors were sampled from a human donor in good health.

The V gene is TRBV7-8, the J gene TRBJ1-2; D may be TRBD1 (6 bases). Germline loops: CDR1 SGHVS, CDR2 FQNEAQ. Trimming took off 4 bases at V and 4 bases at J, with 19 bases between the two ends. CDR3 length equals 16 residues. Here the CDR3 reads CASSSHAGAGIYGYTF. The CDR3 DNA sequence: TGTGCCAGCAGCTCCCATGCAGGGGCAGGGATCTATGGCTACACCTTC.

This clone has only one observation. V is TRBV9 and J is TRBJ2-2; TRBD2 aligns across 7 bases. The ends lost 4 bases at V and 5 bases at J; junction bases unmatched: 8. Germline loops: CDR1 SGDLS, CDR2 YYNGEE. CDR3 length: 15 residues. This CDR3 reads CASSSRGEVTGELFF. The CDR3 nucleotides are TGTGCCAGCAGCTCACGGGGGGAAGTGACCGGGGAGCTGTTTTTT.

The V and J genes are TRBV5-4 and TRBJ2-7, with 9 bases aligning to TRBD2. The CDR3 contains 17 residues. V shed 4 bases, J shed 0 bases, and the junction held 11 bases outside the gene matches. The germline CDR1 and CDR2 sequences are SGHNT and YYREEE (reference sequence). The CDR3 DNA is TGTGCCAGCAGCCAGGACCCCCTAGCGGGGTCCTCCTACGAGCAGTACTTC. Encoded protein: CASSQDPLAGSSYEQYF.

V usage is TRBV13 and J usage is TRBJ1-2; no clear D. The CDR3 covers 13 residues. Per germline, CDR1 PRHDT and CDR2 FYEKMQ (reference sequence). Trimming stripped 0 bases from V and 5 bases from J, with 7 bases between. In DNA form, the CDR3 reads TGTGCCAGCAGCTTAGGAGGACGTTATGGCTACACCTTC. Residues: CASSLGGRYGYTF.

This chain uses TRBV9 with TRBJ2-1, with a possible D match to TRBD2 (5 bases). Germline V gene lookup returns CDR1 SGDLS and CDR2 YYNGEE. This CDR3 comprises 14 residues. Trimming stripped 0 bases from V and 8 bases from J, with 12 bases between. In nucleotides, the CDR3 is TGTGCCAGCAGCGTAGCAGCGGCTAGTCATGAGCAGTTCTTC. Its translation is CASSVAAASHEQFF.

This clone was picked up a small number of times. The chain links TRBV7-9 to TRBJ2-2; 8 nucleotides line up with TRBD1. V trimming: 5 bases; J trimming: 0 bases; junction bases outside the gene matches: 2. This CDR3 spans 15 amino acids. The V gene's germline CDR1 is SEHNR and CDR2 FQNEAQ (reference sequence). This chain's CDR3 is CASSPQGANTGELFF. CDR3 DNA: TGTGCCAGCAGCCCACAGGGGGCGAACACCGGGGAGCTGTTTTTT.

The CDR3 sequence is CASSQRQGANTGELFF. CDR3 bases: TGCGCCAGCAGTCAAAGACAGGGCGCGAACACCGGGGAGCTGTTTTTT. V gene TRBV23-1 combines with J gene TRBJ2-2; 7 bases fit TRBD1. TRBV23-1 counts as an open reading frame of uncertain function. The CDR3 extends over 16 amino acids. With 2 bases clipped from V and 0 bases from J, the junction kept 3 bases outside the gene matches.

This clone was counted between two and nine times. The genes are TRBV5-6 and TRBJ2-1; D unclear. With 5 bases removed from V and 13 bases from J, the gap between germline ends came to 16 bases. The CDR3 is 12 amino acids. Per the germline V gene, CDR1 is SGHDT and CDR2 is YYEEEE. The CDR3 region has the DNA TGTGCCAGCAGGGGCTTGTCCCTTGGCCAGTTCTTC. It translates to CASRGLSLGQFF.

This clone was observed a few times. This chain connects TRBV11-2 to TRBJ2-3; tentatively, D is TRBD2 (5 bases). V was pared by 1 base and J by 0 bases, with 5 bases between. The CDR3 spans 14 residues. Germline V gene data show CDR1 as SGHAT and CDR2 as FQNNGV. In DNA, the CDR3 is TGTGCCAGCAGCTTAGCGGGGAGCACAGATACGCAGTATTTT. This translates into CASSLAGSTDTQYF. Variable domain in full (rest from reference TRBV11-2 and TRBJ2-3): EAGVAQSPRYKIIEKRQSVAFWCNPISGHATLYWYQQILGQGPKLLIQFQNNGVVDDSQLPKDRFSAERLKGVDSTLKIQPAKLEDSAVYLCASSLAGSTDTQYFGPGTRLTVL.

This sequence joins TRBV2 and TRBJ1-1; a possible D gene is TRBD1 (5 bases). The CDR3 loop spans 14 amino acids. From germline, CDR1 is SNHLY and CDR2 FYNNEI. Trimming took 1 base from V and 8 from J, leaving 14 bases between them. CDR3 in DNA: TGTGCCAGCAGTGAAGTCGACCCAGGGACCGAAGCTTTCTTT. It specifies CASSEVDPGTEAFF.

This chain uses TRBV5-1 with TRBJ2-5; maybe TRBD1 (5 bases). This CDR3 is built from 14 residues. Germline values: CDR1 SGHRS, CDR2 YFSETQ. V dropped 2 bases and J dropped 3 bases, with 11 bases sitting between them. The DNA for the CDR3 is TGCGCCAGCAGCTTTAGACAGCTCGAAGAGACCCAGTACTTC. This encodes CASSFRQLEETQYF.

This clone was counted a few times. The chain combines TRBV2 with TRBJ1-5; TRBD1 matches 10 bases. The germline V gene encodes CDR1 SNHLY and CDR2 FYNNEI. J lost 3 bases, V lost 8 bases, and 7 bases had no gene match. This CDR3 is 15 amino acids long. CDR3 DNA: TGTGCCAGCGATGACAGGGGGCGGGCCAATCAGCCCCAGCATTTT. Amino acids: CASDDRGRANQPQHF.

The rearrangement links TRBV9 to TRBJ1-2; possible D gene TRBD1, 6 bases. CDR3 size: 16 residues. Looked up from germline, CDR1 is SGDLS and CDR2 is YYNGEE. Trimming removed 3 bases at V and 0 bases at J, with 15 bases between. The CDR3 is CASSENRDKPNYGYTF. The CDR3 bases are TGTGCCAGCAGCGAGAACCGGGACAAACCTAACTATGGCTACACCTTC.

The chain is built from TRBV29-1 and TRBJ1-2; D might be TRBD1 (5 bases). Germline V lookup: CDR1 SQVTM, CDR2 ANQGSEA. The CDR3 is made up of 14 amino acids. The V end lost 2 bases, the J end lost 1 base, and 11 bases lay between the germline ends. The CDR3 DNA sequence: TGCAGCGTTGAATCTGGGGGGGTTAACTATGGCTACACCTTC. Its translation: CSVESGGVNYGYTF.

This chain connects TRBV28 to TRBJ2-6, with 7 nucleotides matching TRBD1. V trimming: 4 bases; J trimming: 5 bases; junction bases outside the gene matches: 17. The CDR3 length is 19 residues. Per the germline V gene, CDR1 is MDHEN and CDR2 is SYDVKM. CDR3 sequence reads: CASSSPDPHEGARANVLTF. The CDR3 region has the DNA TGTGCCAGCAGTTCGCCTGACCCGCATGAGGGGGCTAGGGCCAACGTCCTGACTTTC. Full variable domain (missing parts from reference TRBV28 and TRBJ2-6): DVKVTQSSRYLVKRTGEKVFLECVQDMDHENMFWYRQDPGLGLRLIYFSYDVKMKEKGDIPEGYSVSREKKERFSLILESASTNQTSMYLCASSSPDPHEGARANVLTFGAGSRLTVL.

This clone occurred a few times. This chain connects TRBV6-5 to TRBJ2-3; D is uncertain. CDR1 is MNHEY and CDR2 is SVGAGI in the germline V gene. Trimming shortened V by 2 bases and J by 1 base, and 4 bases separated the two germline ends. The CDR3 is made up of 13 amino acids. The CDR3 loop reads CASSYRGTDTQYF. As DNA, the CDR3 is TGTGCCAGCAGTTACCGGGGCACAGATACGCAGTATTTT.

This clone was detected many times. V is TRBV4-2 and J is TRBJ2-3; TRBD2 matches 13 bases. Per the germline V gene, CDR1 is LGHNA and CDR2 is YNFKEQ. V trimming: 2 bases; J trimming: 3 bases; junction bases outside the gene matches: 2. This CDR3 spans 16 amino acids. The CDR3 protein is CASSQTSGGATDTQYF. The CDR3 nucleotides read TGTGCCAGCAGCCAAACTAGCGGGGGGGCGACAGATACGCAGTATTTT.

In its sample, this clone was seen a few times. V usage is TRBV7-2 and J usage is TRBJ2-3, with 10 bases lining up with TRBD2. The V and J ends lost 5 bases and 1 base, in that order; junction bases with no gene match: 6. Germline V CDR1 and CDR2: SGHTA, FQGNSA. CDR3 length: 16 residues. CDR3 protein: CASSQDLAGGTDTQYF. CDR3 bases: TGTGCCAGCAGCCAAGATCTAGCGGGGGGCACAGATACGCAGTATTTT.

This clone was observed once. V gene TRBV15 combines with J gene TRBJ2-5, with 11 positions matching TRBD2. The CDR3 totals 20 residues. Germline assignment: CDR1 LNHNV and CDR2 YYDKDF (reference sequence). The trim removed 5 bases at V and 5 bases at J, leaving 22 bases unmatched. CDR3 sequence reads: CATSPRSELAGGSWRETQYF. The CDR3 bases are TGTGCCACCAGCCCCCGGTCTGAGCTAGCGGGGGGTTCTTGGCGGGAGACCCAGTACTTC.